This entry features one T cell receptor (beta chain) sequence. Its target is not known. CD4+ T cells specific for antigen were expanded with viral peptide pools by the ViraFEST assay before sequencing. Cultured cells yielded isolated CD4+ T cells after less than 11 days. According to the study, vaccine recipients showed no prior SARS-CoV-2 infection and negative nucleocapsid antibodies. This CDR3 has 14 amino acids. The germline V gene encodes CDR1 KGHSH and CDR2 LQKENI. With 0 bases clipped from V and 3 bases from J, the junction kept 0 bases outside the gene matches. This sample stems from a study of vaccination effects on CD4 cells after COVID-19. Study-wide results and caveats: Researchers reported few convalescent patients and no early post-infection timepoints in the study.

The data were produced by immunoSEQ multiplex PCR, yet TCRdb's version contains in-frame clones alone and is incomplete. The sample contains roughly 35,000 clones, about three fifths of which appear only once. The sequence derives from a human donor who received a COVID-19 vaccine. Source: CD4+ T cells from PBMCs cultured with HCoV-OC43 spike peptides, taken before COVID-19 vaccination. Indicated subset: HCoV-OC43 spike overlapping peptide pool stimulation. The chain links TRBV18 to TRBJ1-2; 8 positions match TRBD1. The CDR3 region has the DNA TGTGCCAGCTCACCACCGGACAGGGACTATGGCTACACCTTC. Translated, it gives CASSPPDRDYGYTF. Filled out from reference TRBV18 and TRBJ1-2, the complete variable domain reads NAGVMQNPRHLVRRRGQEARLRCSPMKGHSHVYWYRQLPEEGLKFMVYLQKENIIDESGMPKERFSAEFPKEGPSILRIQQVVRGDSAAYFCASSPPDRDYGYTFGSGTRLTVV.